Listed below are T cell receptor beta chains from one sample, sequenced in a study of technical replicates of blood from a handful of donors. Repertoires were generated with immunoSEQ multiplex PCR, while TCRdb's copy carries only in-frame clones and drops some. The profile shows about 64,000 clones, approximately 86% of them singletons. The sequenced sample was PBMCs. The receptors originated from a human donor in good health. Some clones in this sample may be carry-over from other donors' samples. Each CDR3 is given with its conserved first and last residue. The D gene is left open where the match is weak. For some rows the clone size is stated as once, few or many, or as a class when expanded; others skip it.

.,TRBD1,TRBV27,TRBJ2-7,CASSFDRTGVYEQYF,TGTGCCAGCAGTTTCGACCGGACAGGGGTCTACGAGCAGTACTTC
.,TRBD1,TRBV5-4,TRBJ1-6,CASSFKVMGQDNSPLHF,TGTGCCAGCAGCTTTAAAGTAATGGGACAGGATAATTCACCCCTCCACTTT
.,.,TRBV10-3,TRBJ2-7,CAISESGAYEQYF,TGTGCCATCAGTGAGTCAGGGGCGTACGAGCAGTACTTC
.,TRBD1,TRBV7-3,TRBJ1-4,CASSQGTGEDEKLFF,TGTGCCAGCAGCCAAGGGACAGGGGAAGATGAAAAACTGTTTTTT
many,.,TRBV30,TRBJ1-1,CAWSDGSYTEAFF,TGTGCCTGGAGCGACGGGTCGTACACTGAAGCTTTCTTT
.,.,TRBV2,TRBJ2-3,CASSENGDTQYF,TGTGCCAGCAGTGAAAACGGAGATACGCAGTATTTT
.,.,TRBV4-2,TRBJ2-7,CASSQQGGRSSYEQYF,TGTGCCAGCAGCCAACAGGGAGGAAGGTCCTCCTACGAGCAGTACTTC
few,TRBD1,TRBV4-2,TRBJ2-7,CASSQVFDRGYEQYF,TGTGCCAGCAGCCAAGTCTTTGACAGGGGCTACGAGCAGTACTTC
few,.,TRBV14,TRBJ1-1,CASSQVGGVDTEAFF,TGTGCCAGCAGCCAAGTAGGGGGGGTAGACACTGAAGCTTTCTTT
.,TRBD1,TRBV7-2,TRBJ2-5,CASSLGGQAATQYF,TGTGCCAGCAGCTTAGGGGGACAGGCAGCAACCCAGTACTTC
once,.,TRBV5-1,TRBJ1-1,CASSSLAGLNTEAFF,TGCGCCAGCAGCTCCCTGGCGGGCCTGAACACTGAAGCTTTCTTT
.,TRBD2,TRBV6-1,TRBJ2-3,CASSEVKGSGGTLRPDTQYF,TGTGCCAGCAGTGAAGTGAAGGGGAGCGGGGGGACTCTACGTCCGGATACGCAGTATTTT
once,TRBD2,TRBV7-9,TRBJ2-1,CASSLVRGGPNEQFF,TGTGCCAGCAGCTTGGTGCGGGGGGGCCCTAATGAGCAGTTCTTC
.,TRBD1,TRBV4-1,TRBJ2-6,CASSHYAGTGESGANVLTF,TGCGCCAGCAGCCATTATGCCGGGACAGGGGAATCCGGGGCCAACGTCCTGACTTTC
.,.,TRBV6-1,TRBJ2-4,CASSESHSGAFFAKNIQYF,TGTGCCAGCAGTGAATCCCATTCAGGCGCTTTTTTTGCCAAAAACATTCAGTACTTC
.,TRBD2,TRBV6-4,TRBJ2-1,CASSERTSGDYNEQFF,TGTGCCAGCAGTGAAAGAACTAGCGGGGATTACAATGAGCAGTTCTTC
.,TRBD1,TRBV6-6,TRBJ2-5,CASSLTGGRETQYF,TGTGCCAGCAGTTTGACAGGGGGCCGAGAGACCCAGTACTTC
.,TRBD1,TRBV9,TRBJ1-4,CASSEGALANEKLFF,TGTGCCTCAAGCGAGGGGGCTCTAGCTAATGAAAAACTGTTTTTT
once,TRBD2,TRBV6-4,TRBJ2-1,CATGTSGSYNEQFF,TGCGCAACCGGGACTAGCGGATCCTACAATGAGCAGTTCTTC
.,TRBD1,TRBV7-6,TRBJ2-3,CASSGTGGTDTQYF,TGTGCCAGCAGCGGCACAGGGGGCACAGATACGCAGTATTTT
.,.,TRBV5-8,TRBJ2-3,CASSPDGASTDTQYF,TGTGCCAGCAGCCCGGATGGGGCCAGCACAGATACGCAGTATTTT
.,TRBD1,TRBV6-6,TRBJ2-5,CASSSQGAETQYF,TGTGCCAGCAGTTCGCAGGGGGCAGAGACCCAGTACTTC
.,TRBD2,TRBV4-1,TRBJ2-1,CASSQGSLAGVYNEQFF,TGCGCCAGCAGCCAAGGGTCCCTAGCGGGGGTCTACAATGAGCAGTTCTTC
.,.,TRBV4-2,TRBJ2-2,CASSQGEAGELFF,TGTGCCAGCAGCCAAGGTGAGGCCGGGGAGCTGTTTTTT
.,.,TRBV10-3,TRBJ1-1,CAISERSGRAAFF,TGTGCCATCAGTGAACGGTCGGGCAGGGCTGCTTTCTTT
.,TRBD1,TRBV4-1,TRBJ1-2,CASSQIPGTANGYTF,TGCGCCAGCAGCCAAATACCTGGGACAGCTAATGGCTACACCTTC
.,.,TRBV2,TRBJ1-1,CATKPGVSTEAFF,TGTGCCACCAAGCCGGGGGTTAGCACTGAAGCTTTCTTT
.,.,TRBV20-1,TRBJ1-2,CSARRRPGLTF,TGCAGTGCTAGACGGAGGCCCGGACTCACCTTC
.,.,TRBV27,TRBJ2-7,CASARRAAYEQYF,TGTGCCAGCGCGAGGCGGGCAGCCTACGAGCAGTACTTC
.,TRBD1,TRBV5-5,TRBJ1-5,CASSPRQGEGNQPQHF,TGTGCCAGCAGCCCTCGACAGGGTGAGGGCAATCAGCCCCAGCATTTT
.,TRBD1,TRBV23-1,TRBJ2-7,CASSQPGTGNEQYF,TGCGCCAGCAGTCAGCCCGGGACAGGGAACGAGCAGTACTTC
.,.,TRBV7-8,TRBJ2-1,CASSLDFGELSNEQFF,TGTGCCAGCAGCTTAGATTTCGGGGAGTTATCGAATGAGCAGTTCTTC
once,.,TRBV7-2,TRBJ1-6,CASRPGLGYSPLHF,TGTGCCAGCAGGCCGGGACTGGGGTATTCACCCCTCCACTTT
.,.,TRBV29-1,TRBJ2-5,CSVLRSGETQYF,TGCAGCGTTCTCCGCAGCGGGGAGACCCAGTACTTC
.,.,TRBV5-4,TRBJ2-5,CASSLAMETQYF,TGTGCCAGCAGCTTGGCTATGGAGACCCAGTACTTC
.,.,TRBV2,TRBJ1-1,CASIQTYTSPEAFF,TGTGCCAGCATCCAGACTTATACGAGCCCTGAAGCTTTCTTT
.,TRBD2,TRBV7-6,TRBJ2-1,CASSFGTRFPYNEQFF,TGTGCCAGCAGCTTCGGGACTAGGTTCCCCTACAATGAGCAGTTCTTC
.,.,TRBV7-2,TRBJ1-2,CASSPARGRGYTF,TGTGCCAGCAGCCCCGCAAGGGGCCGTGGCTACACCTTC
.,.,TRBV5-1,TRBJ1-4,CASSLRGTNEKLFF,TGCGCCAGCAGCTTACGGGGTACTAATGAAAAACTGTTTTTT
.,.,TRBV21-1,TRBJ1-2,CASSEDHGTLKGNYGYTF,TGTGCCAGCAGCGAAGACCACGGGACTCTCAAGGGCAACTATGGCTACACCTTC
few,.,TRBV10-3,TRBJ2-1,CAIGAEQFF,TGTGCCATCGGGGCTGAGCAGTTCTTC
.,TRBD2,TRBV13,TRBJ2-7,CASSWEGTYEQYF,TGTGCCAGCAGCTGGGAGGGCACCTACGAGCAGTACTTC
.,.,TRBV18,TRBJ2-2,CASSLSTGTGELFF,TGTGCCAGCTCCCTCTCGACTGGCACCGGGGAGCTGTTTTTT
.,TRBD1,TRBV7-8,TRBJ2-7,CASSSTGGGYEQYF,TGTGCCAGCAGCAGTACAGGGGGCGGCTACGAGCAGTACTTC
.,.,TRBV5-1,TRBJ2-2,CASNTGLNTGELFF,TGCGCCAGCAACACAGGGTTAAACACCGGGGAGCTGTTTTTT
.,.,TRBV6-4,TRBJ1-1,CASSDSPDRNTEAFF,TGTGCCAGCAGTGACTCACCGGACAGAAACACTGAAGCTTTCTTT
.,TRBD2,TRBV6-6,TRBJ2-1,CASSYEGRGSYNEQFF,TGTGCCAGCAGCTACGAGGGGAGGGGCTCCTACAATGAGCAGTTCTTC
once,.,TRBV11-3,TRBJ1-1,CASSLGLGNTEAFF,TGTGCCAGCAGCTTGGGGCTAGGGAACACTGAAGCTTTCTTT
few,.,TRBV13,TRBJ2-1,CASSYRDSEQFF,TGTGCCAGCAGCTATCGGGATAGTGAGCAGTTCTTC
.,.,TRBV7-9,TRBJ1-1,CASREDRVNTEAFF,TGTGCCAGCAGGGAAGACAGAGTGAACACTGAAGCTTTCTTT
.,TRBD2,TRBV19,TRBJ2-2,CASNFGAGGRTGELFF,TGTGCCAGTAATTTCGGGGCGGGAGGGCGAACCGGGGAGCTGTTTTTT
.,TRBD1,TRBV6-5,TRBJ1-2,CASSSDRVNGYTF,TGTGCCAGCAGCTCGGACAGGGTCAATGGCTACACCTTC
once,TRBD1,TRBV9,TRBJ2-5,CASSVGGRDRGGETQYF,TGTGCCAGCAGCGTTGGGGGCCGGGACAGGGGGGGAGAGACCCAGTACTTC
.,TRBD2,TRBV4-2,TRBJ2-5,CASSQDALAGSETQYF,TGTGCCAGCAGCCAAGATGCACTAGCGGGATCAGAGACCCAGTACTTC
.,.,TRBV7-9,TRBJ2-7,CASSIRDFLGEQYF,TGTGCCAGCAGCATTAGGGACTTCCTGGGCGAGCAGTACTTC
.,TRBD1,TRBV4-2,TRBJ1-1,CASSTEQGASNTEAFF,TGTGCCAGCAGCACGGAGCAGGGGGCCTCGAACACTGAAGCTTTCTTT